The clone carrying this T cell receptor (beta chain) was detected ten times or more. Its antigen is undetermined. This sample was taken from a study of neurological immune-mediated disorders. The authors produced cDNA by 5'RACE using 10-nucleotide random UMIs. Via MiXCR, TCRdb re-called the 5' RACE reads, giving one row per CDR3 protein. The data hold about 88,000 distinct CDR3 sequences, with approximately 3.3% observed a single time. General study results and limits: Subjects shared no identical expanded-clone CDR3 amino acid sequences, suggesting private TCR-beta repertoires in all groups.

Sample: PBMCs. The sequence came from a woman between 18 and 30 years old with multiple sclerosis.

CDR3 loop: CASSFRGAAGELFF. In nucleotides, the CDR3 is TGCGCCAGCAGTTTTCGGGGGGCCGCCGGGGAGCTGTTTTTT. J is TRBJ2-2 and V is TRBV5-1; weak D call: TRBD2 (7 bases). Trimming took off 5 bases at V and 6 bases at J, with 14 bases between the two ends. This CDR3 is built from 14 residues. The germline V gene encodes CDR1 SGHRS and CDR2 YFSETQ.